The 23 T cell receptor beta chains listed next were all sequenced from one sample in a study of beta chain features in type 1 diabetes. Study conclusions and caveats: Moderate yet significant TCRB CDR3 shortening was seen in Type 1 diabetes patients in all four CD4+ subsets.

No cognate antigen is known for these TCRs. The whole isolated RNA underwent reverse transcription, so sequencing captured expressed TCRB transcripts. Sequencing used immunoSEQ multiplex PCR; TCRdb keeps in-frame clones, though not all of them. This sample has 55,000 to 85,000 clones, with almost 50% found just once. Material: central memory CD4+ T cells from blood. These receptors were taken from a young man with type 1 diabetes.

The J gene is TRBJ2-3, the V gene TRBV11-1; 12 bases agree with TRBD1. The CDR3 sequence is 17 residues long. CDR1 is SGHAT, CDR2 FQDESV, per germline (reference sequence). V gave up 3 bases and J gave up 5 bases; unmatched junction bases: 9. The CDR3 loop reads CASSFFSGQGAIDTQYF. The CDR3 DNA sequence: TGTGCCAGCAGCTTCTTTTCGGGACAGGGGGCAATAGATACGCAGTATTTT.

The J gene is TRBJ1-2, the V gene TRBV7-2; 11 bases align to TRBD1. V shed 4 bases and J 0 bases; nucleotides not matched to a gene: 1. Looked up from germline, CDR1 is SGHTA and CDR2 is FQGNSA. This CDR3 is built from 15 residues. CDR3 in amino acids: CASSSGQGANYGYTF. CDR3 in DNA: TGTGCCAGCAGCTCGGGACAGGGGGCTAACTATGGCTACACCTTC.

The chain has TRBV6-4 and TRBJ2-1, with TRBD2 as a possible D gene (6 bases). Germline CDR1 MRHNA, CDR2 SNTAGT. V lost 6 bases and J lost 7, with 22 bases in between. The CDR3 loop spans 16 amino acids. The CDR3 DNA follows: TGTGCCAGCAGCGCCGAGATGGGGACTTGGGGGAATGAGCAGTTCTTC. The encoded protein is CASSAEMGTWGNEQFF.

This clone was seen a handful of times. The chain uses TRBV4-1 and TRBJ2-2; 9 nucleotides agree with TRBD1. The CDR3 is made up of 18 amino acids. V was clipped by 0 bases and J by 4 bases; unmatched bases: 9. The germline gives CDR1 MGHRA, CDR2 YSYEKL. CDR3 DNA: TGCGCCAGCAGCCAAGATGTTGCCGGGACAGGGTTCACCGGGGAGCTGTTTTTT. The encoded protein is CASSQDVAGTGFTGELFF.

The chain joins TRBV5-1 to TRBJ2-3, with D possibly being TRBD2 (6 bases). V gave up 0 bases and J gave up 2 bases, with 10 bases separating them. Germline V lookup: CDR1 SGHRS, CDR2 YFSETQ. There are 15 residues in the CDR3. The CDR3 reads CASSLEGTLTDTQYF. In DNA form, the CDR3 reads TGCGCCAGCAGCTTGGAGGGGACTCTCACAGATACGCAGTATTTT. Variable domain in full (rest from reference TRBV5-1 and TRBJ2-3): KAGVTQTPRYLIKTRGQQVTLSCSPISGHRSVSWYQQTPGQGLQFLFEYFSETQRNKGNFPGRFSGRQFSNSRSEMNVSTLELGDSALYLCASSLEGTLTDTQYFGPGTRLTVL.

The chain uses TRBV5-6 and TRBJ1-1, with unresolved D. The CDR3 has 13 amino acids. Germline CDR1 SGHDT, CDR2 YYEEEE. The germline V and J ends were trimmed by 2 bases and 5 bases, with 10 bases remaining between them. CDR3 amino acids: CASSFMGGTEAFF. CDR3 coding DNA: TGTGCCAGCAGCTTCATGGGAGGAACTGAAGCTTTCTTT.

This rearrangement joins TRBV5-5 to TRBJ2-4; D gene ambiguous. Looked up from germline, CDR1 is SGHKS and CDR2 is YYEKEE (reference sequence). This CDR3 has 16 residues. Between the trimmed V and J ends, which lost 0 bases and 1 base, there was a span of 11 bases. CDR3 sequence reads: CASSLEALGAKNIQYF. For the CDR3, the DNA is TGTGCCAGCAGCTTGGAGGCCCTCGGGGCCAAAAACATTCAGTACTTC.

This clone came up a few times. The chain combines TRBV30 with TRBJ1-1; 7 bases match TRBD1. Germline CDR1 and CDR2: GTSNPN and SVGIG (reference sequence). Losses at the gene ends were 3 bases for V and 0 bases for J; bases not matched to a gene: 4. There are 14 residues in the CDR3. The CDR3 loop is CAWSGDRLNTEAFF. DNA of the CDR3: TGTGCCTGGAGCGGGGACAGACTGAACACTGAAGCTTTCTTT.

This clone was counted a few times. V usage is TRBV9 and J usage is TRBJ1-1; 8 positions match TRBD1. The CDR3 runs to 14 residues. Germline CDR1 SGDLS, CDR2 YYNGEE. Trimming cost V 0 bases and J 6 bases; bases outside gene matches: 4. The CDR3 reads CASSVDGRGPEAFF. The DNA of the CDR3 is TGTGCCAGCAGCGTAGACGGCAGGGGGCCTGAAGCTTTCTTT.

The V and J genes are TRBV6-5 and TRBJ2-5; the match to TRBD1 covers 9 bases. This CDR3 region has 14 residues. J lost 3 bases, V lost 5 bases, and 4 bases had no gene match. Per germline, CDR1 MNHEY and CDR2 SVGAGI. CDR3 nucleotides: TGTGCCAGCAGTCCCGGGACAGGGAAAGAGACCCAGTACTTC. Residues: CASSPGTGKETQYF.

This sequence joins TRBV5-1 and TRBJ1-4; TRBD1 matches 7 bases. The CDR3 length is 14 residues. Losses at the gene ends were 0 bases for V and 7 bases for J; bases not matched to a gene: 3. The germline CDR1 and CDR2 sequences are SGHRS and YFSETQ. The DNA for the CDR3 is TGCGCCAGCAGCTTGGAGGCAGGGGGTGAAAAACTGTTTTTT. Protein product: CASSLEAGGEKLFF.

The chain combines TRBV7-9 with TRBJ1-2; D uncertain. CDR1 SEHNR and CDR2 FQNEAQ come from the germline V gene (reference sequence). CDR3 length: 12 residues. The V gene lost 1 base and the J gene lost 7 bases, with 7 bases spanning the gap. DNA of the CDR3: TGTGCCAGCAGCTTAGTTGGCTCTGGCTACACCTTC. This sequence encodes CASSLVGSGYTF.

By sample share, this clone is medium-sized. The CDR3 reads CAWSPPLGGRANEQFF. The CDR3 coding sequence is TGTGCCTGGAGTCCCCCGCTTGGCGGGAGGGCCAATGAGCAGTTCTTC. The chain carries TRBV30 and TRBJ2-1, with 9 positions matching TRBD2. Trimming took 2 bases from V and 6 from J; bases not matched to a gene: 11. The CDR3 totals 16 residues. Germline V CDR1 and CDR2: GTSNPN, SVGIG (reference sequence).

The chain recombines TRBV19 with TRBJ2-4, with 7 positions matching TRBD2. Unmatched junction bases numbered 16, after V lost 5 bases and J lost 0 bases. The CDR3 sequence is 19 residues long. From germline, CDR1 is LNHDA and CDR2 SQIVND (reference sequence). CDR3: CASSPSVREARGAKNIQYF. CDR3 in DNA: TGTGCCAGTAGTCCCTCGGTTCGGGAGGCACGTGGAGCCAAAAACATTCAGTACTTC.

The V call is TRBV18, the J call TRBJ1-2; weak D call: TRBD1 (5 bases). The CDR3 totals 12 residues. Trimming removed 2 bases from V and 8 bases from J, with 9 bases in between. Germline V lookup: CDR1 KGHSH, CDR2 LQKENI. CDR3 in DNA: TGTGCCAGCTCACCATCTTCAGGGGGCTACACCTTC. Its protein is CASSPSSGGYTF.

The chain recombines TRBV5-6 with TRBJ2-5, with TRBD2 matching over 8 bases. V lost 3 bases to trimming and J lost 5 bases; unmatched junction nucleotides: 6. This CDR3 comprises 14 residues. Germline assignment: CDR1 SGHDT and CDR2 YYEEEE. This chain's CDR3 is CASSSRGGRETQYF. CDR3 DNA sequence: TGTGCCAGCAGCTCCCGGGGGGGGCGGGAGACCCAGTACTTC.

This clone showed up just once. The chain combines TRBV4-1 with TRBJ2-6; the D gene is possibly TRBD2 (5 bases). The CDR3 contains 16 residues. CDR1 is MGHRA and CDR2 is YSYEKL in the germline V gene. Deletions cut 4 bases from V and 4 bases from J, with 14 bases between. CDR3 loop: CASSPTGVPGANVLTF. Written as DNA, the CDR3 is TGCGCCAGCAGCCCGACCGGGGTTCCGGGGGCCAACGTCCTGACTTTC.

This clone was recorded a few times. This chain joins TRBV11-2 and TRBJ2-5, with a tentative D call TRBD1 (5 bases). This CDR3 has 14 residues. CDR1 SGHAT and CDR2 FQNNGV come from the germline V gene. V was shortened by 0 bases and J by 5 bases, with 10 bases between the two germline ends. CDR3 residues: CASSLDLGRETQYF. The CDR3 DNA sequence: TGTGCCAGCAGCTTAGATCTGGGGCGGGAGACCCAGTACTTC.

The V gene is TRBV11-2, the J gene TRBJ2-7; 10 nucleotides align to TRBD2. The CDR3 runs to 15 residues. Germline CDR1 SGHAT, CDR2 FQNNGV. The V gene end was trimmed by 0 bases and the J gene end by 11 bases; junction bases not matched to a gene: 10. In DNA, the CDR3 is TGTGCCAGCAGCTTAGACTTAGCGGGGGGAAATAAGAAGTACTTC. This encodes CASSLDLAGGNKKYF.

V and J are TRBV7-2 and TRBJ2-3; 7 nucleotides agree with TRBD1. Germline CDR1 and CDR2: SGHTA and FQGNSA. With 5 bases clipped from V and 1 base from J, the junction kept 6 bases outside the gene matches. This CDR3 is 15 amino acids long. The CDR3 DNA is TGTGCCAGCAGCAGGGGGCAGGTTCGCACAGATACGCAGTATTTT. It specifies CASSRGQVRTDTQYF.

This clone has more than one count but fewer than ten. V is TRBV15 and J is TRBJ1-5; D is possibly TRBD1 (6 bases). The germline CDR1 and CDR2 sequences are LNHNV and YYDKDF (reference sequence). This CDR3 region has 16 residues. The V end lost 0 bases, the J end lost 5 bases, and 14 bases lay between the germline ends. CDR3 in amino acids: CATSRDPGVDYQPQHF. The CDR3 region has the DNA TGTGCCACCAGCAGAGATCCAGGGGTGGATTATCAGCCCCAGCATTTT.

This chain connects TRBV5-1 to TRBJ2-3; 10 bases agree with TRBD1. CDR3 size: 16 residues. Per germline, CDR1 SGHRS and CDR2 YFSETQ. The V segment lost 1 base and the J segment 3 bases; nucleotides outside the gene matches: 5. This chain's CDR3 is CASSLPGQGITDTQYF. The DNA of the CDR3 is TGCGCCAGCAGCTTGCCGGGACAGGGGATAACAGATACGCAGTATTTT.

The V call is TRBV7-9, the J call TRBJ1-1; no clear D. Germline CDR1 is SEHNR and CDR2 is FQNEAQ (reference sequence). With 4 bases removed from V and 0 bases from J, the gap between germline ends came to 12 bases. The CDR3 length is 15 residues. CDR3 in DNA: TGTGCCAGCAGCTCCCAGGCCAGAATGAACACTGAAGCTTTCTTT. Translation gives CASSSQARMNTEAFF. The full variable domain, rest sourced from reference TRBV7-9 and TRBJ1-1, is DTGVSQNPRHKITKRGQNVTFRCDPISEHNRLYWYRQTLGQGPEFLTYFQNEAQLEKSRLLSDRFSAERPKGSFSTLEIQRTEQGDSAMYLCASSSQARMNTEAFFGQGTRLTVV.